What follows is one TCR beta chain and its context. No antigen is known for it. The sample originates from a study of CD4 T cells in relation to SARS-CoV-2 and coronaviruses. Study details: Convalescent patients were fewer than ten males and a handful of females; two were Hispanic. Study observations and caveats: In 55% to 75% of donors, memory CD4+ clonotypes crossrecognized SARS-CoV-2 and at least one common cold coronavirus spike.

The germline V gene has CDR1 ENHRY and CDR2 SYGVKD. The CDR3 runs 14 residues. V was pared by 6 bases and J by 10 bases, with 8 bases of the junction left unmatched. Roughly 10^5 naive or memory CD4+ cells were cultured with CEF peptides for nine to ten days. Generated by immunoSEQ multiplex PCR, the TCRdb table keeps only in-frame clones and is missing some. The sample shows about 43,000 clones, around 79% of them seen only once. The source material was naive CD4+ T cells from PBMCs, cultured in vitro. The subset denotes: naive CD4+ T cells isolated by negative enrichment. The chain is built from TRBV10-3 and TRBJ1-6, with 8 nucleotides matching TRBD1. The clonotype was recovered from an adult with COVID-19. In DNA form, the CDR3 reads TGTGCCATCAGGGGGTCGGACAGGGCCTCACCCCTCCACTTT. This translates into CAIRGSDRASPLHF.